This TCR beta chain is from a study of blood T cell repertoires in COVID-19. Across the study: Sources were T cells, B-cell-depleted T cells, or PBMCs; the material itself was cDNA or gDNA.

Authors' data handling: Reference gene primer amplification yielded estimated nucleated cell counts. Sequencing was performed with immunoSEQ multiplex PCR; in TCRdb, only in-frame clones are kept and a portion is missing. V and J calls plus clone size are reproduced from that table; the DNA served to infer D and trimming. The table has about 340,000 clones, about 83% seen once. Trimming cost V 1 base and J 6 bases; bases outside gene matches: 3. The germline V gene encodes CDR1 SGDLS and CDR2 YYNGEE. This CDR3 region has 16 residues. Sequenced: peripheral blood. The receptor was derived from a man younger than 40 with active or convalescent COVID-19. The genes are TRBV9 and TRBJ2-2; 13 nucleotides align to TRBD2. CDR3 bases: TGTGCCAGCAGCGTACGACTAGCGGGGGGCCCCGGGGAGCTGTTTTTT. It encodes CASSVRLAGGPGELFF.